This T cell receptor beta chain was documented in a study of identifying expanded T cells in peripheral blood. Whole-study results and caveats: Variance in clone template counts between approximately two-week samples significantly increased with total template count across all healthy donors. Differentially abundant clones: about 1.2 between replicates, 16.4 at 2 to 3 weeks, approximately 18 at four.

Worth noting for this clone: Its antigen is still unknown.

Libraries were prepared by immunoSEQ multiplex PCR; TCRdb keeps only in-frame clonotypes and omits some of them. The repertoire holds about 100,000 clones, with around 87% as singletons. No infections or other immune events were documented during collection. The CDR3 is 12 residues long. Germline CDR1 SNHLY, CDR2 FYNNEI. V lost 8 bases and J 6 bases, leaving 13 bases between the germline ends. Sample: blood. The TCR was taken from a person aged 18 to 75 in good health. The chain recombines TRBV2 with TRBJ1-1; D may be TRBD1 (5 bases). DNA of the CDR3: TGTGCCAGCCAATACGGGACGCCTGAAGCTTTCTTT. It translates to CASQYGTPEAFF.